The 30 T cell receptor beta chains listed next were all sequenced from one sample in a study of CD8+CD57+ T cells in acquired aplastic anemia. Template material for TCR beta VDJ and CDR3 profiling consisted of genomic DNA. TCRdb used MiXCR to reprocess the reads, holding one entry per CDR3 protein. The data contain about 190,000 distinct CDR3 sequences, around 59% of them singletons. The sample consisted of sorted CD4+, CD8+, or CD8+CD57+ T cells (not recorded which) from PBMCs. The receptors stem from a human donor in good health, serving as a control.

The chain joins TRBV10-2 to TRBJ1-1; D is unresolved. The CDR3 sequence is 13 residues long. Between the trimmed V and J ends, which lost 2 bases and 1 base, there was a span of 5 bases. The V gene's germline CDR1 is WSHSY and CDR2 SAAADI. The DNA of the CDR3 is TGCGCCAGCAGTGAGGGGCCGAACACTGAAGCTTTCTTT. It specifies CASSEGPNTEAFF.

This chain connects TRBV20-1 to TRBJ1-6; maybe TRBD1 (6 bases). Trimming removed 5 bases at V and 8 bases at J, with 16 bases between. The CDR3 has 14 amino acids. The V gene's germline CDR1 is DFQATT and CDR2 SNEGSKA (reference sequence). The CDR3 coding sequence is TGCAGTGCTCTTGGCGCAGGGGTTTATTCACCCCTCCACTTT. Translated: CSALGAGVYSPLHF.

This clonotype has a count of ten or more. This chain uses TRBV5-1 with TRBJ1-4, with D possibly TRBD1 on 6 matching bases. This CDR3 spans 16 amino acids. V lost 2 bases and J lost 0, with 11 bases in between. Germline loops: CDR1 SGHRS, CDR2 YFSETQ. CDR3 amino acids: CASSLTGTATNEKLFF. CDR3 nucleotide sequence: TGCGCCAGCAGCTTAACAGGGACGGCAACTAATGAAAAACTGTTTTTT. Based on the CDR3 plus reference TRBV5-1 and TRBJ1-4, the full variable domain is KAGVTQTPRYLIKTRGQQVTLSCSPISGHRSVSWYQQTPGQGLQFLFEYFSETQRNKGNFPGRFSGRQFSNSRSEMNVSTLELGDSALYLCASSLTGTATNEKLFFGSGTQLSVL.

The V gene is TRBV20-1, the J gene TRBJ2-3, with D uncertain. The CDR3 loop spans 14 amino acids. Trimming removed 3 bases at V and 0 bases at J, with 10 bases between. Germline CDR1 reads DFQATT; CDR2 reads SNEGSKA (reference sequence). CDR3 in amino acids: CSASTGTSTDTQYF. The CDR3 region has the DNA TGCAGTGCTAGTACGGGCACTAGCACAGATACGCAGTATTTT.

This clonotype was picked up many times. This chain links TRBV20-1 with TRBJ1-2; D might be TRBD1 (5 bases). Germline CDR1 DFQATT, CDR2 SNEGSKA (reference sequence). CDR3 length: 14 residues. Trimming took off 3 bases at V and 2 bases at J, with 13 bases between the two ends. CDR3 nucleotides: TGCAGTGCTAGTCAGGGATTCTCAAACTATGGCTACACCTTC. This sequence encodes CSASQGFSNYGYTF.

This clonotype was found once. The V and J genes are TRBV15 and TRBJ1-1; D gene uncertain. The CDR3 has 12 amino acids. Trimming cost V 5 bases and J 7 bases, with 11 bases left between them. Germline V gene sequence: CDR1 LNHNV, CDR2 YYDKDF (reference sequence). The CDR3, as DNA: TGTGCCACCAGCTCTGCCCAATTTGAAGCTTTCTTT. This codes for CATSSAQFEAFF.

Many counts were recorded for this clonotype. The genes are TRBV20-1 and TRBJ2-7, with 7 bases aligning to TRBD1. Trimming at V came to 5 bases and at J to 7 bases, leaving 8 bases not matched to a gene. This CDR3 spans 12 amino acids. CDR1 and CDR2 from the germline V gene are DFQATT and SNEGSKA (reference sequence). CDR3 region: CSAPDRPGEQYF. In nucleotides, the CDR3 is TGCAGTGCTCCGGACAGGCCGGGAGAGCAGTACTTC.

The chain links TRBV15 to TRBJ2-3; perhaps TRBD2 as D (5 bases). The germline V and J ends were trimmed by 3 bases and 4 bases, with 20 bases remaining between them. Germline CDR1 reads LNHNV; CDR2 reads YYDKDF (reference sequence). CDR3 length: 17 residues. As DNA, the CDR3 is TGTGCCACCAGCAGGTGGGCGGCGGGCTCTATAGCAGATACGCAGTATTTT. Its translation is CATSRWAAGSIADTQYF.

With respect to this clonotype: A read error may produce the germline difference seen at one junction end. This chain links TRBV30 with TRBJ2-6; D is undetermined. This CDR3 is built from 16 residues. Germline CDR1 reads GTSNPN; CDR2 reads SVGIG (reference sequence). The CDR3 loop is CDWSSDVCSSDLVLTF. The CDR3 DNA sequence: TGTGACTGGAGTTCAGACGTGTGCTCTTCCGATCTCGTCCTGACTTTC.

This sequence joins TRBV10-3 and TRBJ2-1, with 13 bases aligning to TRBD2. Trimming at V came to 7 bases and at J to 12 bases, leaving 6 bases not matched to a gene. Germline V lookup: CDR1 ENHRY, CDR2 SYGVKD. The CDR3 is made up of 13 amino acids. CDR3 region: CAITGLAGELQFF. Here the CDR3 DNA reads TGTGCCATCACCGGACTAGCGGGGGAGTTGCAGTTCTTC.

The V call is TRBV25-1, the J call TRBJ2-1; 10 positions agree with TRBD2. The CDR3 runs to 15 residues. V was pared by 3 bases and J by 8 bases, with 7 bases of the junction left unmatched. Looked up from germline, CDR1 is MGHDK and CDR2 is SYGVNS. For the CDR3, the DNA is TGTGCCAGCAGTGATCCGGCTAGCGGGAGCCATGAGCAGTTCTTC. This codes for CASSDPASGSHEQFF.

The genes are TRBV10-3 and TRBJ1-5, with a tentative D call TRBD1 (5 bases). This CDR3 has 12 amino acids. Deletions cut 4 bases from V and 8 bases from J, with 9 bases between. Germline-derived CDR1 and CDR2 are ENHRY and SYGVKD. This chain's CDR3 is CAISAGAEPQHF. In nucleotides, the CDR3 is TGTGCCATCAGTGCCGGGGCCGAGCCCCAGCATTTT.

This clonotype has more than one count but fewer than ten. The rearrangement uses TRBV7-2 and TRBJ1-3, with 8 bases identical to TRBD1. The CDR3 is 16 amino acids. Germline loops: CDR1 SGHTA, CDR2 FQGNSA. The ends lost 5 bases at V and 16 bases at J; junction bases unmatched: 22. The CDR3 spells CASSHQGAGVGNTVYF. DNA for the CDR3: TGTGCCAGCAGCCACCAGGGGGCAGGTGTCGGAAACACCGTGTATTTT. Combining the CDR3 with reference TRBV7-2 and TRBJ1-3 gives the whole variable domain GAGVSQSPSNKVTEKGKDVELRCDPISGHTALYWYRQSLGQGLEFLIYFQGNSAPDKSGLPSDRFSAERTGGSVSTLTIQRTQQEDSAVYLCASSHQGAGVGNTVYFGEGSWLTVV.

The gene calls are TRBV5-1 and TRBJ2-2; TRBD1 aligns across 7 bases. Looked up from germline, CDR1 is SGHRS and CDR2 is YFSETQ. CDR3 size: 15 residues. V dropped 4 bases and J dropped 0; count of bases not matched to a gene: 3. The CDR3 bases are TGCGCCAGCAGCGGGGGACAGCCGAACACCGGGGAGCTGTTTTTT. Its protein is CASSGGQPNTGELFF.

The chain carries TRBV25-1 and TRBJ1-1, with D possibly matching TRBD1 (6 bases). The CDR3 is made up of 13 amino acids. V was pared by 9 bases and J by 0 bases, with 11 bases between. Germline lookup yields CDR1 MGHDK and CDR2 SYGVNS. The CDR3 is CARYTGMNTEAFF. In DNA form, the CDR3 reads TGTGCCAGGTATACAGGGATGAACACTGAAGCTTTCTTT.

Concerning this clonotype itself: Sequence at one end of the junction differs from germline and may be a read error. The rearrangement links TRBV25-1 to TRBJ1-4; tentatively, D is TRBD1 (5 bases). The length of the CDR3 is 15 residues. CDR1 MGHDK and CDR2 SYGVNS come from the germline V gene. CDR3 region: CTSSRGVVTNEKLFF. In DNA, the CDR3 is TGTACCAGCAGCCGGGGGGTTGTAACTAATGAAAAACTGTTTTTT.

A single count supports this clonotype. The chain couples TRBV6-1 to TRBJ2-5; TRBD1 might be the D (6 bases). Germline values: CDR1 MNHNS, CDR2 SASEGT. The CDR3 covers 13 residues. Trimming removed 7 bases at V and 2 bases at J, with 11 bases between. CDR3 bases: TGTGCCAGCACCCACAGGGATCAAGAGACCCAGTACTTC. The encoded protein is CASTHRDQETQYF.

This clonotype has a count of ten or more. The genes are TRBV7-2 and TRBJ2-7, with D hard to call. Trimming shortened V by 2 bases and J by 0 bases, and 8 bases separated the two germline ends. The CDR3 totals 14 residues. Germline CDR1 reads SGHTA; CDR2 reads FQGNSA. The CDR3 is CASSLSSLSYEQYF. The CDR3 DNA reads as TGTGCCAGCAGCTTAAGCAGCCTCTCCTACGAGCAGTACTTC.

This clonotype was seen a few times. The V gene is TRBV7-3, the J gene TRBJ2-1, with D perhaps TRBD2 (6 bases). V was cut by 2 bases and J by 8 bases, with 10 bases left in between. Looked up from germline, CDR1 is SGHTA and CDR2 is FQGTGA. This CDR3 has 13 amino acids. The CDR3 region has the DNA TGTGCCAGCAGCTTAGCGGGGCCGGATGAGCAGTTCTTC. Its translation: CASSLAGPDEQFF.

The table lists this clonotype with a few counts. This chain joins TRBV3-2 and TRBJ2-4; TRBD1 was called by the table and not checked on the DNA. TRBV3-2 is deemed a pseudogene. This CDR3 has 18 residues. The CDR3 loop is CASSQGARGGIAKNIQYF. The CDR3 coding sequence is TGTGCCAGCAGCCAAGGGGCGAGGGGCGGAATAGCCAAAAACATTCAGTACTTC.

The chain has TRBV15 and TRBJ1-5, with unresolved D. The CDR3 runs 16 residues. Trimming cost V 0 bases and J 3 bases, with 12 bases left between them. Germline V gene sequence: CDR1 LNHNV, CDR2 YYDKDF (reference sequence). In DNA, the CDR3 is TGTGCCACCAGCAGAGATCTGGAAGGGAACAATCAGCCCCAGCATTTT. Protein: CATSRDLEGNNQPQHF.

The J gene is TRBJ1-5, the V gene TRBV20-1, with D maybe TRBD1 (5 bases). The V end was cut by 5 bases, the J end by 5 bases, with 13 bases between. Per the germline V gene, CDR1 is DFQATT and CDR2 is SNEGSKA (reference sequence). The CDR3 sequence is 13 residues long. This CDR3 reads CSAEVGGDQPQHF. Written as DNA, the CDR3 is TGCAGTGCTGAGGTGGGGGGGGATCAGCCCCAGCATTTT.

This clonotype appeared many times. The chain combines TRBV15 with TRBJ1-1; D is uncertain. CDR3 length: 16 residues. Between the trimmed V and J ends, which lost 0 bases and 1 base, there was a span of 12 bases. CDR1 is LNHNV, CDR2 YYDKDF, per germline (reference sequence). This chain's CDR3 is CATSRDRWGENTEAFF. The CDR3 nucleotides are TGTGCCACCAGCAGAGATCGCTGGGGAGAGAACACTGAAGCTTTCTTT.

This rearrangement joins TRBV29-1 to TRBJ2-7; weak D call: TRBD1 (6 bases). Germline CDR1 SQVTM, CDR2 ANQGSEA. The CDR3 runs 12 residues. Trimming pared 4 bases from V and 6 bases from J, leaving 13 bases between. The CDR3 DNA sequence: TGCAGCGTTGGTACAGGGAACGGCGAGCAGTACTTC. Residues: CSVGTGNGEQYF.

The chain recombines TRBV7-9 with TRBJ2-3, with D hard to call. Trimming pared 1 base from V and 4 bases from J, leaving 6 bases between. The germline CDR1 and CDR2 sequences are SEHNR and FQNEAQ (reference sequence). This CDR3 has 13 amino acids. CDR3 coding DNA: TGTGCCAGCAGCTTAGTTCGCTCAGATACGCAGTATTTT. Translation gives CASSLVRSDTQYF.

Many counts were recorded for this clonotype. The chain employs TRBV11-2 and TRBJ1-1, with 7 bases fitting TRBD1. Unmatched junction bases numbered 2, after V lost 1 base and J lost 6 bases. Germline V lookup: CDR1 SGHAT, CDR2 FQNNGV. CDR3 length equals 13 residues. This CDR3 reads CASSLAGTAEAFF. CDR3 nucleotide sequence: TGTGCCAGCAGCTTAGCCGGGACAGCTGAAGCTTTCTTT.

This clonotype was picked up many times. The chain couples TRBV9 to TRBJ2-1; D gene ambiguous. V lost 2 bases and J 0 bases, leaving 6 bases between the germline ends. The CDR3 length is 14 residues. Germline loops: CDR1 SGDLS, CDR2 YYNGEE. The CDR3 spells CASSVQSSYNEQFF. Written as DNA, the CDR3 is TGTGCCAGCAGCGTCCAGAGCTCCTACAATGAGCAGTTCTTC.

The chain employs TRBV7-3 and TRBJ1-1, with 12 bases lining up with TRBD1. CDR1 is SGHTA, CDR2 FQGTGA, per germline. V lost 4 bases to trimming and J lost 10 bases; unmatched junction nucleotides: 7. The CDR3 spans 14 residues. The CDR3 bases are TGTGCCAGCAGCTGGGACAGGGGGCAGGGTGGAGCTTTCTTT. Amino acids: CASSWDRGQGGAFF.

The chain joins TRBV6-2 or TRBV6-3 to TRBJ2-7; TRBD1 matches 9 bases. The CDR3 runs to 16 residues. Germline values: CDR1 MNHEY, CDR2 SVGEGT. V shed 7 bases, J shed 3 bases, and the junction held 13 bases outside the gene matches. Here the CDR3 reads CASTRLGTGQYYEQYF. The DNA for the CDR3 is TGTGCCAGCACCCGACTGGGGACAGGGCAATACTACGAGCAGTACTTC.

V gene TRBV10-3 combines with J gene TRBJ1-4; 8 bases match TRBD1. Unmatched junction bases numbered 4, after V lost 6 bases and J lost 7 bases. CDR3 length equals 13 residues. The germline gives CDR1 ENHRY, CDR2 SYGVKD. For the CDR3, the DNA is TGTGCCATCAGCGAAACAGGGGGTGAAAAACTGTTTTTT. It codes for CAISETGGEKLFF.